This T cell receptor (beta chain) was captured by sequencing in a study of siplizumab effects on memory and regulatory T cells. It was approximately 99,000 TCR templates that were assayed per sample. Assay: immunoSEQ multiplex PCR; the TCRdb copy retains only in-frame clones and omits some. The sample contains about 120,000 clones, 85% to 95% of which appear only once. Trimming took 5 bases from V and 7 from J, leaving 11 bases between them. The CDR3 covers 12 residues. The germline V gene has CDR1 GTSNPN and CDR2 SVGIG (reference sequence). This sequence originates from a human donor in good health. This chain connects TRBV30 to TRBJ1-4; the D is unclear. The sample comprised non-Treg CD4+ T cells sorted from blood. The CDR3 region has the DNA TGTGCCTGGGGGGAAACCGGTGAAAAACTGTTTTTT. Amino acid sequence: CAWGETGEKLFF.